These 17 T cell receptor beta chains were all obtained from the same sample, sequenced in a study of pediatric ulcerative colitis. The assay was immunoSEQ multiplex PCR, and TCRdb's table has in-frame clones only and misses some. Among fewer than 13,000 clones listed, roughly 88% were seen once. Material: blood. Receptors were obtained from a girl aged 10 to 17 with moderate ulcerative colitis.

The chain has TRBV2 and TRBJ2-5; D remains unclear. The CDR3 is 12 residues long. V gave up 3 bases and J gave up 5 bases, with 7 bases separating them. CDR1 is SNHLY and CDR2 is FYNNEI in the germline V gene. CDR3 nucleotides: TGTGCCAGCAGTGATTTTCTGGAGACCCAGTACTTC. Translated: CASSDFLETQYF.

CDR3 sequence (DNA): TGTGCCAGTAGTGTACAGGGTGCTAATGAAAAACTGTTTTTT. The encoded protein is CASSVQGANEKLFF. This chain uses TRBV19 with TRBJ1-4; D might be TRBD1 (6 bases). Germline V lookup: CDR1 LNHDA, CDR2 SQIVND (reference sequence). V shed 5 bases and J shed 3 bases, with 10 bases lying between them. There are 14 residues in the CDR3.

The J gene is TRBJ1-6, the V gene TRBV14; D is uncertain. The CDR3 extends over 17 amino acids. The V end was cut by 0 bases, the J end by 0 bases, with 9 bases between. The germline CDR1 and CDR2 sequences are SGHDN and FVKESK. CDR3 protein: CASSQDPPGSYNSPLHF. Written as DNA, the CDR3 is TGTGCCAGCAGCCAAGATCCCCCTGGCTCCTATAATTCACCCCTCCACTTT.

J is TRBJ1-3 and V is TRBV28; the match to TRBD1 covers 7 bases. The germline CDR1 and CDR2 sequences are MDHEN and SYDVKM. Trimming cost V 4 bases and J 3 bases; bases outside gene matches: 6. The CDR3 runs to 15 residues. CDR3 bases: TGTGCCAGCAGTTCGCCGGGACAGCGTGGAAACACCATATATTTT. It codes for CASSSPGQRGNTIYF.

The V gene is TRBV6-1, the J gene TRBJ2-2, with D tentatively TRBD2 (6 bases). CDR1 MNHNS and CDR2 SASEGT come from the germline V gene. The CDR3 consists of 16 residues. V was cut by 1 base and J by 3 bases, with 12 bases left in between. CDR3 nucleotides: TGTGCCAGCAGTGAAGTCCGGGGGTACGACACCGGGGAGCTGTTTTTT. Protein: CASSEVRGYDTGELFF.

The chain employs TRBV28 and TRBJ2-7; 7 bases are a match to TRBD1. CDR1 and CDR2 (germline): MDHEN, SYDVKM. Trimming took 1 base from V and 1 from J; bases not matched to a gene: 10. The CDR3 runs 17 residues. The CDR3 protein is CASSLLIGQGVSYEQYF. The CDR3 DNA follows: TGTGCCAGCAGTTTATTGATCGGGCAGGGGGTTTCCTACGAGCAGTACTTC. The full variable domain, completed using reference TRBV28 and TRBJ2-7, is DVKVTQSSRYLVKRTGEKVFLECVQDMDHENMFWYRQDPGLGLRLIYFSYDVKMKEKGDIPEGYSVSREKKERFSLILESASTNQTSMYLCASSLLIGQGVSYEQYFGPGTRLTVT.

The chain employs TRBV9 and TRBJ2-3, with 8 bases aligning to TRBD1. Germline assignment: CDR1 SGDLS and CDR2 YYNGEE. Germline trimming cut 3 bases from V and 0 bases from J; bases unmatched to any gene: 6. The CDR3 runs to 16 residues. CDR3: CASSARQGTSTDTQYF. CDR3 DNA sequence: TGTGCCAGCAGCGCCAGACAGGGGACTAGCACAGATACGCAGTATTTT.

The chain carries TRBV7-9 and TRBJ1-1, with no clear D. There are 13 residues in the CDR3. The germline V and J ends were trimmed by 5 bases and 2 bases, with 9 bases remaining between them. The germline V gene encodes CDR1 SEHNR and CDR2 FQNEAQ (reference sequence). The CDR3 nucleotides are TGTGCCAGCAGCGCTACAGTTAACACTGAAGCTTTCTTT. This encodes CASSATVNTEAFF. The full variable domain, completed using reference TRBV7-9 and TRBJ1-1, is DTGVSQNPRHKITKRGQNVTFRCDPISEHNRLYWYRQTLGQGPEFLTYFQNEAQLEKSRLLSDRFSAERPKGSFSTLEIQRTEQGDSAMYLCASSATVNTEAFFGQGTRLTVV.

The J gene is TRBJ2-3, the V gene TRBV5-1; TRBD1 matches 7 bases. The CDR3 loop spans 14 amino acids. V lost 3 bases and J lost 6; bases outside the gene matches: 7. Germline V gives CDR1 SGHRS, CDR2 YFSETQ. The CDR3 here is CASSYWDSEDTQYF. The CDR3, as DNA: TGCGCCAGCAGCTACTGGGACAGCGAGGATACGCAGTATTTT. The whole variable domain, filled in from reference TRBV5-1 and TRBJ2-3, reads KAGVTQTPRYLIKTRGQQVTLSCSPISGHRSVSWYQQTPGQGLQFLFEYFSETQRNKGNFPGRFSGRQFSNSRSEMNVSTLELGDSALYLCASSYWDSEDTQYFGPGTRLTVL.

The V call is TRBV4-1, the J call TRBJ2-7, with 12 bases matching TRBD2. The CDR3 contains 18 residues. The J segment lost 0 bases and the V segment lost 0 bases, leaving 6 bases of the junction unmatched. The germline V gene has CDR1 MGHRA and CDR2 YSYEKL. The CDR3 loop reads CASSQEELAGGNSYEQYF. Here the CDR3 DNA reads TGCGCCAGCAGCCAAGAAGAACTAGCGGGGGGCAACTCCTACGAGCAGTACTTC.

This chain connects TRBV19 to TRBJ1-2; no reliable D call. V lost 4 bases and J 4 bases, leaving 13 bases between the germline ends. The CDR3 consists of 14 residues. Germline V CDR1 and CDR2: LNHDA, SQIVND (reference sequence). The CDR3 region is CASSTDLKGYGYTF. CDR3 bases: TGTGCCAGTAGTACGGACCTAAAGGGCTATGGCTACACCTTC.

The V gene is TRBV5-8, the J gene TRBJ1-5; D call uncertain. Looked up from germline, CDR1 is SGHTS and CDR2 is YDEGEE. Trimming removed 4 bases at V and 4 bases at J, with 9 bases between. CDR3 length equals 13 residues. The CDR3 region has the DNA TGTGCCAGCAGCCATGACGAGAATCAGCCCCAGCATTTT. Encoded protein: CASSHDENQPQHF.

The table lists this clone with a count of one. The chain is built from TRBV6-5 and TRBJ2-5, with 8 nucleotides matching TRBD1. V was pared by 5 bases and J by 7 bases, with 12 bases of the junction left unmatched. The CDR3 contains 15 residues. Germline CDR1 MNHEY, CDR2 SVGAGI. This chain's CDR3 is CASSAPGQARGTQYF. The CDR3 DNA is TGTGCCAGCAGTGCGCCGGGACAGGCTCGCGGGACCCAGTACTTC.

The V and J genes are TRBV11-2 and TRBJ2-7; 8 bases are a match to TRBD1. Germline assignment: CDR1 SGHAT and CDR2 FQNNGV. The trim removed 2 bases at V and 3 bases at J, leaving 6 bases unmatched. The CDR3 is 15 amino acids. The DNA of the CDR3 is TGTGCCAGCAGCTTAAGGTTAGGACAGGGCTACGAGCAGTACTTC. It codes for CASSLRLGQGYEQYF.

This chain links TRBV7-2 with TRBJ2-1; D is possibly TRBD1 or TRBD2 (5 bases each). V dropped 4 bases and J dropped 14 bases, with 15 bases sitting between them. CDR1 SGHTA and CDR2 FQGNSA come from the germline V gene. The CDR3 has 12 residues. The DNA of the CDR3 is TGTGCCAGCAGCTCCCCCCCGGGGCCCAAGTTCTTC. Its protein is CASSSPPGPKFF. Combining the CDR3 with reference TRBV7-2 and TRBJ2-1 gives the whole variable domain GAGVSQSPSNKVTEKGKDVELRCDPISGHTALYWYRQSLGQGLEFLIYFQGNSAPDKSGLPSDRFSAERTGGSVSTLTIQRTQQEDSAVYLCASSSPPGPKFFGPGTRLTVL.

The CDR3 nucleotides read TGTGCCTGGAGTTTAAAGGCCGCGAACACCGGGGAGCTGTTTTTT. Amino acids: CAWSLKAANTGELFF. The chain combines TRBV30 with TRBJ2-2; D gene ambiguous. V dropped 2 bases and J dropped 0 bases, with 10 bases sitting between them. CDR3 length: 15 residues. Germline assignment: CDR1 GTSNPN and CDR2 SVGIG (reference sequence).

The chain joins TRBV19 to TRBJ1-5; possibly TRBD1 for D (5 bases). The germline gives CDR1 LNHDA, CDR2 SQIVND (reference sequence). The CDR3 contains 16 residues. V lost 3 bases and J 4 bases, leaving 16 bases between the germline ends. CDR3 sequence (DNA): TGTGCCAGTAGTATTGGGGGGACCCTACAAAATCAGCCCCAGCATTTT. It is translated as CASSIGGTLQNQPQHF.